This TCR beta chain was found in a study of T cell responses to AZD1222 COVID-19 vaccine. Study observations and caveats: Spike-specific TCR breadth and depth rose after two AZD1222 doses. The donor cohort was predominantly white British with a female majority, and clonal diversity may have been underestimated.

Method: immunoSEQ multiplex PCR; TCRdb's copy keeps in-frame clones and lacks some. The sample lists roughly 80,000 clones, 85% to 90% occurring once. In regard to this clone: As yet, its antigen is unknown.

Sequenced here: peripheral blood, sampled on day 0 of AZD1222 vaccination. This receptor was identified in an adult in good health.

DNA for the CDR3: TGTGCCATCAGTGTTGAGGGGGACGGGAACAATGAGCAGTTCTTC. It yields the protein CAISVEGDGNNEQFF. The chain uses TRBV10-3 and TRBJ2-1; possible D gene TRBD1, 6 bases. Germline V gene lookup returns CDR1 ENHRY and CDR2 SYGVKD. CDR3 length: 15 residues. Between the trimmed V and J ends, which lost 4 bases and 5 bases, there was a span of 15 bases.